The 23 T cell receptor beta chains below all came from one sample that was sequenced in a study of blood T cells in healthy people across ages. PCR was performed a second time for roughly 6 to 12 cycles using a sample-barcoded 5' primer and a J-beta primer mix. One entry per CDR3 protein results from TCRdb running MiXCR on the 5' RACE reads. The sample holds some 760,000 distinct CDR3 sequences, 25% seen once. The same sample was also used in a study of T cells of mothers and their children.

The sequencing input was blood. The receptor set was obtained from a boy aged 5-17 years in good health.

This clonotype was observed a handful of times. The V call is TRBV6-5, the J call TRBJ1-4; D ambiguous. Germline assignment: CDR1 MNHEY and CDR2 SVGAGI. V lost 6 bases and J 6 bases, leaving 17 bases between the germline ends. The CDR3 is 15 residues long. In DNA form, the CDR3 reads TGTGCCAGCAGGGACTCCGGACCGGGCGATGAAAAACTGTTTTTT. Its protein product is CASRDSGPGDEKLFF.

There are a few counts of this clonotype. The chain is built from TRBV29-1 and TRBJ1-1, with TRBD1 identical over 8 bases. The ends lost 5 bases at V and 1 base at J; junction bases unmatched: 9. The CDR3 loop spans 15 amino acids. Germline lookup yields CDR1 SQVTM and CDR2 ANQGSEA. CDR3 residues: CSVRGSGQGNTEAFF. The CDR3 bases are TGCAGCGTTAGAGGAAGCGGACAGGGGAACACTGAAGCTTTCTTT.

This clonotype was found a few times. V gene TRBV7-3 combines with J gene TRBJ2-7; weak D call: TRBD2 (5 bases). In germline, CDR1 is SGHTA, CDR2 FQGTGA. CDR3 size: 14 residues. Trimming removed 2 bases from V and 5 bases from J, with 13 bases in between. CDR3 sequence (DNA): TGTGCCAGCAGCTTAGGCGTCGGGGTCAACGAGCAGTACTTC. Its translation: CASSLGVGVNEQYF.

The chain has TRBV28 and TRBJ2-7; D not certain. Germline CDR1 MDHEN, CDR2 SYDVKM. CDR3 length: 12 amino acids. Trimming stripped 4 bases from V and 6 bases from J, with 10 bases between. The CDR3 nucleotides are TGTGCCAGCAGTTCCGACTTACTCGAGCAGTACTTC. Its protein is CASSSDLLEQYF.

A few counts support this clonotype. V is TRBV20-1 and J is TRBJ2-5; D may be TRBD1 (6 bases). TRBJ2-7 explains the end of the DNA better; the J call may be wrong. The CDR3 runs 17 residues. CDR1 is DFQATT, CDR2 SNEGSKA, per germline (reference sequence). The CDR3 loop is CSAGQLSTGQSSYEQYF. The CDR3 nucleotides are TGCAGTGCTGGACAACTTTCTACAGGGCAAAGCTCCTACGAGCAGTACTTC.

This clonotype has only a few counts. V usage is TRBV6-5 and J usage is TRBJ2-7; no definite D call. Trimming shortened V by 0 bases and J by 2 bases, and 11 bases separated the two germline ends. Germline V gene data show CDR1 as MNHEY and CDR2 as SVGAGI. There are 15 residues in the CDR3. CDR3 in amino acids: CASSYSAVLTYEQYF. As DNA, the CDR3 is TGTGCCAGCAGTTACTCGGCAGTGTTAACCTACGAGCAGTACTTC.

There are a few counts of this clonotype. The chain is built from TRBV11-2 and TRBJ2-4, with D possibly being TRBD1 (8 bases). V lost 5 bases to trimming and J lost 8 bases, with 16 bases between them. The CDR3 has 14 residues. Germline values: CDR1 SGHAT, CDR2 FQNNGV. The CDR3 loop reads CASSNQGAGDIQYF. The CDR3 DNA sequence: TGTGCCAGCAGCAACCAGGGGGCGGGGGACATTCAGTACTTC.

This chain joins TRBV3-1 and TRBJ2-5; D might be TRBD1 (5 bases). The better agreement between TRBJ2-1 and the DNA end casts doubt on the J call. The germline CDR1 and CDR2 sequences are LGHDT and YNNKEL (reference sequence). There are 14 residues in the CDR3. The CDR3 is CASSQEGTGNEQFF. The CDR3 nucleotides are TGTGCCAGCAGCCAAGAGGGCACAGGTAATGAGCAGTTCTTC.

This chain joins TRBV5-1 and TRBJ2-5; 14 bases match TRBD2. The CDR3 length is 17 residues. From germline, CDR1 is SGHRS and CDR2 YFSETQ. The junction had 10 bases not matched to a gene; V was cut back by 4 bases and J by 5 bases. As DNA, the CDR3 is TGCGCCAGCAGCCCGGGACTAGCGGGGGCCAGTGGGGAGACCCAGTACTTC. Its protein product is CASSPGLAGASGETQYF.

The V gene is TRBV27, the J gene TRBJ2-7, with 10 positions matching TRBD2. CDR1 and CDR2 (germline): MNHEY, SMNVEV (reference sequence). The junction had 6 bases not matched to a gene; V was cut back by 5 bases and J by 2 bases. The CDR3 consists of 15 residues. The chain's CDR3 is CASSPSSGSAYEQYF. CDR3 DNA: TGTGCCAGCAGTCCATCTAGCGGGAGTGCCTACGAGCAGTACTTC.

In this sample, this clonotype turned up a few times. V usage is TRBV7-9 and J usage is TRBJ2-3, with D hard to call. CDR1 and CDR2 from the germline V gene are SEHNR and FQNEAQ (reference sequence). V lost 0 bases, J lost 6 bases, and 4 bases lay in between. CDR3 size: 12 residues. CDR3 sequence: CASSLADDTQYF. CDR3 nucleotide sequence: TGTGCCAGCAGCTTAGCTGACGATACGCAGTATTTT.

This rearrangement joins TRBV20-1 to TRBJ2-3, with TRBD2 as a possible D gene (6 bases). This CDR3 contains 14 residues. The V and J ends lost 7 bases and 4 bases respectively, with 18 bases between them. Germline V gene sequence: CDR1 DFQATT, CDR2 SNEGSKA (reference sequence). The CDR3 region has the DNA TGCAGTGTTCAAATAGGCGGGAATGCAGATACGCAGTATTTT. Protein sequence: CSVQIGGNADTQYF.

This clonotype has a handful of counts. One end of the junction fails to match germline, which may point to a read error. The V call is TRBV27, the J call TRBJ1-6, with D unresolved. This CDR3 contains 14 residues. The germline V gene has CDR1 MNHEY and CDR2 SMNVEV (reference sequence). This CDR3 reads CASSLLPPYSPLRF. The CDR3, as DNA: TGTGCCAGCAGTTTACTCCCCCCTTATTCACCCCTCCGCTTT.

This clonotype was seen only a few times. The CDR3 loop is CASSRTTGPSSYEQYF. Written as DNA, the CDR3 is TGTGCCAGCAGCCGTACTACAGGGCCGAGCTCCTACGAGCAGTACTTC. This rearrangement joins TRBV4-2 to TRBJ2-5; the D gene is possibly TRBD1 (6 bases). TRBJ2-7 explains the end of the DNA better; the J call may be wrong. CDR3 length: 16 residues. Germline CDR1 and CDR2: LGHNA and YNFKEQ.

The J gene is TRBJ2-5, the V gene TRBV9; tentatively, D is TRBD2 (7 bases). The length of the CDR3 is 14 residues. Trimming cost V 0 bases and J 3 bases, with 9 bases left between them. CDR1 is SGDLS and CDR2 is YYNGEE in the germline V gene. The CDR3 region is CASSVAGGKETQYF. Written as DNA, the CDR3 is TGTGCCAGCAGCGTAGCGGGGGGCAAAGAGACCCAGTACTTC.

CDR3 sequence reads: CASSLGTLKFF. CDR3 coding DNA: TGTGCCAGCAGTTTAGGGACCCTGAAGTTCTTC. This rearrangement joins TRBV6-2 or TRBV6-3 to TRBJ2-1, with D possibly being TRBD1 or TRBD2 (5 bases each). The CDR3 runs to 11 residues. Trimming took 4 bases from V and 14 from J, leaving 12 bases between them. CDR1 is MNHEY and CDR2 is SVGEGT in the germline V gene.

This clonotype turned up a few times. The gene calls are TRBV5-5 and TRBJ2-1, with 7 bases fitting TRBD2. V trimming: 1 base; J trimming: 3 bases; junction bases outside the gene matches: 4. The germline V gene has CDR1 SGHKS and CDR2 YYEKEE (reference sequence). This CDR3 spans 15 amino acids. The chain's CDR3 is CASSLTSGDYNEQFF. CDR3 bases: TGTGCCAGCAGCTTGACAAGCGGGGACTACAATGAGCAGTTCTTC. Looking up the rest from reference TRBV5-5 and TRBJ2-1 gives the full variable domain: DAGVTQSPTHLIKTRGQQVTLRCSPISGHKSVSWYQQVLGQGPQFIFQYYEKEERGRGNFPDRFSARQFPNYSSELNVNALLLGDSALYLCASSLTSGDYNEQFFGPGTRLTVL.

This clonotype appeared a few times. This sequence joins TRBV3-1 and TRBJ2-3, with D possibly matching TRBD2 (6 bases). The CDR3 consists of 15 residues. V lost 5 bases to trimming and J lost 2 bases, with 14 bases between them. From germline, CDR1 is LGHDT and CDR2 YNNKEL (reference sequence). The CDR3 DNA is TGTGCCAGCAGCAGAGGCGGGGCAATCACAGATACGCAGTATTTT. Translated: CASSRGGAITDTQYF.

This chain uses TRBV28 with TRBJ2-7; D possibly corresponds to TRBD2 (7 bases). Germline V gives CDR1 MDHEN, CDR2 SYDVKM. The CDR3 contains 16 residues. V was clipped by 6 bases and J by 2 bases, with 20 bases between them. CDR3 sequence: CASSYTIRGAPYEQYF. For the CDR3, the DNA is TGTGCCAGCAGCTATACCATCCGGGGGGCCCCCTACGAGCAGTACTTC.

The table lists this clonotype with a few counts. This sequence joins TRBV7-9 and TRBJ2-5; D perhaps matches TRBD1 (5 bases). Trimming removed 7 bases at V and 3 bases at J, with 18 bases between. This CDR3 has 15 residues. Germline V gene sequence: CDR1 SEHNR, CDR2 FQNEAQ (reference sequence). CDR3 bases: TGTGCCAGCATCTCCTCGGATCAGGGAAAAGAGACCCAGTACTTC. Translated, it gives CASISSDQGKETQYF. Combining the CDR3 with reference TRBV7-9 and TRBJ2-5 gives the whole variable domain DTGVSQNPRHKITKRGQNVTFRCDPISEHNRLYWYRQTLGQGPEFLTYFQNEAQLEKSRLLSDRFSAERPKGSFSTLEIQRTEQGDSAMYLCASISSDQGKETQYFGPGTRLLVL.

This chain links TRBV20-1 with TRBJ1-2; D possibly corresponds to TRBD1 (6 bases). The germline gives CDR1 DFQATT, CDR2 SNEGSKA (reference sequence). This CDR3 has 15 residues. Trimming shortened V by 0 bases and J by 4 bases, and 15 bases separated the two germline ends. The CDR3 DNA sequence: TGCAGTGCTAGAGACCCTACCGGGACACTCTATGGCTACACCTTC. Protein sequence: CSARDPTGTLYGYTF.

This clonotype occurred a few times. V and J are TRBV4-3 and TRBJ1-2; 9 positions agree with TRBD1. V gave up 0 bases and J gave up 4 bases; unmatched junction bases: 3. The CDR3 is 15 amino acids. The germline CDR1 and CDR2 sequences are LGHNA and YSLEER. The DNA of the CDR3 is TGCGCCAGCAGCCAAGACCGGGACAGGGCCTATGGCTACACCTTC. This codes for CASSQDRDRAYGYTF.

The V and J genes are TRBV28 and TRBJ2-4; tentatively, D is TRBD2 (5 bases). V shed 7 bases and J shed 2 bases, with 15 bases lying between them. Germline V gene data show CDR1 as MDHEN and CDR2 as SYDVKM. This CDR3 has 15 residues. In DNA, the CDR3 is TGTGCCAGCACCCTACGCGGAGGTTCCAAAAACATTCAGTACTTC. It is translated as CASTLRGGSKNIQYF.